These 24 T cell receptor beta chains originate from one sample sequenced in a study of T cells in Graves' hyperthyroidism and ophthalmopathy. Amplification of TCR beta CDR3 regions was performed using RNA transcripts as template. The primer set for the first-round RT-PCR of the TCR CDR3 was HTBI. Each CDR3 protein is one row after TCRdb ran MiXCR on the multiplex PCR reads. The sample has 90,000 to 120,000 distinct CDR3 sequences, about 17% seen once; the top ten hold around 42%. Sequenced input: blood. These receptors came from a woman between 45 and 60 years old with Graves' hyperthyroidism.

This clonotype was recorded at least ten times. The CDR3 nucleotides read TGTGCCAGCAGTGAAGGGGACAGCAGCTCCTACGAGCAGTACGTC. It translates to CASSEGDSSSYEQYV. The chain combines TRBV6-1 with TRBJ2-7, with 7 bases lining up with TRBD1. Trimming cost V 1 base and J 0 bases; bases outside gene matches: 3. The CDR3 has 15 residues. Germline V lookup: CDR1 MNHNS, CDR2 SASEGT.

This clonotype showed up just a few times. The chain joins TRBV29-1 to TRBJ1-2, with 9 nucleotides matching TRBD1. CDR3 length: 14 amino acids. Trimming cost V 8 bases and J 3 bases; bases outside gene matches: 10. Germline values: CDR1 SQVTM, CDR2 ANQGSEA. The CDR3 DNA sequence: TGCAGCACGAGGACAGGGGAGGAGGACTATGGCTACACCTTC. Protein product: CSTRTGEEDYGYTF. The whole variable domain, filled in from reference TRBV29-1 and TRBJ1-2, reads SAVISQKPSRDICQRGTSLTIQCQVDSQVTMMFWYRQQPGQSLTLIATANQGSEATYESGFVIDKFPISRPNLTFSTLTVSNMSPEDSSIYLCSTRTGEEDYGYTFGSGTRLTVV.

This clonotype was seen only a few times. DNA for the CDR3: TGCAGCGTTGTGAGACAGGGGTTAGCCAAAAACATTCAGTACTTC. It encodes CSVVRQGLAKNIQYF. The chain recombines TRBV29-1 with TRBJ2-4; TRBD1 aligns across 8 bases. The CDR3 extends over 15 amino acids. With 4 bases clipped from V and 0 bases from J, the junction kept 5 bases outside the gene matches. CDR1 is SQVTM, CDR2 ANQGSEA, per germline.

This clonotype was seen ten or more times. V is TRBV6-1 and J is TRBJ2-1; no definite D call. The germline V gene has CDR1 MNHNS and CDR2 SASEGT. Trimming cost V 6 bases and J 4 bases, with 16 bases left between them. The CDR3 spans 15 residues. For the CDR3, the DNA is TGTGCCAGCAGCCTAACTCAGTCCGCATACAATGAGCAGTTCTTC. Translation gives CASSLTQSAYNEQFF.

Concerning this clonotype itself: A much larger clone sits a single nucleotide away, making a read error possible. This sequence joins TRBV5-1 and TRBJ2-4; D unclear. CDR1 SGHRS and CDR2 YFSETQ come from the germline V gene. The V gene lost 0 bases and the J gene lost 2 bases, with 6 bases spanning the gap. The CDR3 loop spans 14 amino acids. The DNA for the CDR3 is TGCGCCAGCAGCTTGGAGTCGACCAAAAACATTCAGTACTTC. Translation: CASSLESTKNIQYF.

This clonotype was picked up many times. The CDR3 region has the DNA TGTGCCAGCAGCCAAGGGAACCTCAGGACCGGGGAGCTGTTTTTT. This codes for CASSQGNLRTGELFF. The gene calls are TRBV3-1 and TRBJ2-2; no clear D. The CDR3 covers 15 residues. Trimming stripped 1 base from V and 5 bases from J, with 11 bases between. The germline gives CDR1 LGHDT, CDR2 YNNKEL (reference sequence). The variable domain in full, completed from reference TRBV3-1 and TRBJ2-2, reads DTAVSQTPKYLVTQMGNDKSIKCEQNLGHDTMYWYKQDSKKFLKIMFSYNNKELIINETVPNRFSPKSPDKAHLNLHINSLELGDSAVYFCASSQGNLRTGELFFGEGSRLTVL.

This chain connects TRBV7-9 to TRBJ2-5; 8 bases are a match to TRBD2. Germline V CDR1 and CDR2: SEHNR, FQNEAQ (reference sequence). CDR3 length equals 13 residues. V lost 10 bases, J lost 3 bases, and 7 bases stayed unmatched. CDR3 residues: CATAGLEEETQYF. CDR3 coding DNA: TGTGCCACTGCGGGACTAGAAGAAGAGACCCAGTACTTC.

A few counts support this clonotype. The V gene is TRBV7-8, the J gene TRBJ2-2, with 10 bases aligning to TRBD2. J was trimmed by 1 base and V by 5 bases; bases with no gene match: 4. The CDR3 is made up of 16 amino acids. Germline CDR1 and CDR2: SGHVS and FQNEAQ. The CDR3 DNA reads TGTGCCAGCAGCCACCGGACTAGCGGGAACACCGGGGAGCTGTTTTTT. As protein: CASSHRTSGNTGELFF.

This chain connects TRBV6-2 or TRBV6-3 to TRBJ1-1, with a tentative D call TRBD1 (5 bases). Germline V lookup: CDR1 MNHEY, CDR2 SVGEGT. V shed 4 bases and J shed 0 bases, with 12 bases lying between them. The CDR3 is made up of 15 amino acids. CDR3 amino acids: CASSSIRTMNTEAFF. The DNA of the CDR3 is TGTGCCAGCAGTTCAATAAGGACAATGAACACTGAAGCTTTCTTT.

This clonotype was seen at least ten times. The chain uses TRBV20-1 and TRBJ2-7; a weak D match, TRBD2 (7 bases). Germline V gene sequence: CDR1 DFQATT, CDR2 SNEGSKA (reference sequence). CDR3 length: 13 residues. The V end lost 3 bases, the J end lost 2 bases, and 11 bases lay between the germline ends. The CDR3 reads CSAREGGAYEQYF. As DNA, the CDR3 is TGCAGTGCTAGGGAGGGGGGGGCCTACGAGCAGTACTTC.

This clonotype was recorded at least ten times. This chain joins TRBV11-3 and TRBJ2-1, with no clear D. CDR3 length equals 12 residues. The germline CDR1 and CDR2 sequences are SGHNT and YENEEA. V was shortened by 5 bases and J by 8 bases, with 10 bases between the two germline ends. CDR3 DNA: TGTGCCAGCAGCCGACTGAAAGATGAGCAGTTCTTC. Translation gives CASSRLKDEQFF.

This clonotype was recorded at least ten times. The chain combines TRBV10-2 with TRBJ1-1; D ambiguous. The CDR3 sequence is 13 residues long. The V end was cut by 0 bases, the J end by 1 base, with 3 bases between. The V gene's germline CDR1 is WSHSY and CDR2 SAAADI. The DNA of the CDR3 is TGCGCCAGCAGTGAGTCAGAGAACACTGAAGCTTTCTTT. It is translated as CASSESENTEAFF.

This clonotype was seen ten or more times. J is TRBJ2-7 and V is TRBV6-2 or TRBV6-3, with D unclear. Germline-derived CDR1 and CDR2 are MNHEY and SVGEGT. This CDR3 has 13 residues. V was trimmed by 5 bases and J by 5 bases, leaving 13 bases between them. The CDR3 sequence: CASSPLEKNEQYV. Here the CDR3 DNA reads TGTGCCAGCAGTCCACTTGAGAAAAACGAGCAGTACGTC.

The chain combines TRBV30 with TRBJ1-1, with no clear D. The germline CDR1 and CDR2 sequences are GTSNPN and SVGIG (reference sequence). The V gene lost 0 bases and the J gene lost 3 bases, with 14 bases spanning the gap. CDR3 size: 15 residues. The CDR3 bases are TGTGCCTGGAGTGTAAAGGCAGGTCGGTACACTGAAGCTTTCTTT. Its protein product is CAWSVKAGRYTEAFF.

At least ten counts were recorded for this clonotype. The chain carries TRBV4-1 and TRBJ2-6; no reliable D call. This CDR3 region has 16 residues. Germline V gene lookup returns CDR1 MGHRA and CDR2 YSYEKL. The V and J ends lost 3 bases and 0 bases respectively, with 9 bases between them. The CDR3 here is CASSQSQRSGANVLTF. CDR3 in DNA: TGCGCCAGCAGCCAGAGTCAACGCTCTGGGGCCAACGTCCTGACTTTC.

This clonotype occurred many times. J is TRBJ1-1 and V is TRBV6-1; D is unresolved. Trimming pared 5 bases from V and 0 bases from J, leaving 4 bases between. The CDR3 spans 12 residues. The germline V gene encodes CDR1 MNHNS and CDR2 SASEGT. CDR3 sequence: CASSTVNTEAFF. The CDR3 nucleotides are TGTGCCAGCAGTACAGTGAACACTGAAGCTTTCTTT.

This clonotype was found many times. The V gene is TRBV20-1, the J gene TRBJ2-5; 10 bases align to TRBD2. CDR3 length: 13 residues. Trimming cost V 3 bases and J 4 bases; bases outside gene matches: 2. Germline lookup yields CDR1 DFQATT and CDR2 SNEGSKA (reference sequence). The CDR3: CSARASGRETQYF. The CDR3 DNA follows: TGCAGTGCTAGGGCTAGCGGGAGAGAGACCCAGTACTTC.

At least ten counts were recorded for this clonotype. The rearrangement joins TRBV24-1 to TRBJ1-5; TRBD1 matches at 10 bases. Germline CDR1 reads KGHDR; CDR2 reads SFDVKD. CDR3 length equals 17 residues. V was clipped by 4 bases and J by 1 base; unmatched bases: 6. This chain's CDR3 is CATSDNGQGVSNQPQHF. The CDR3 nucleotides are TGTGCCACCAGTGACAACGGACAGGGGGTAAGCAATCAGCCCCAGCATTTT.

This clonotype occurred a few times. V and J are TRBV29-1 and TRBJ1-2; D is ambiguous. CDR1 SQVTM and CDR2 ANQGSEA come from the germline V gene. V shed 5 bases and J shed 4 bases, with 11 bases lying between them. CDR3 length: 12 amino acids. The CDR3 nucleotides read TGCAGCGTTCAGGCCGGCACCTATGGCTACACCTTC. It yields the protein CSVQAGTYGYTF.

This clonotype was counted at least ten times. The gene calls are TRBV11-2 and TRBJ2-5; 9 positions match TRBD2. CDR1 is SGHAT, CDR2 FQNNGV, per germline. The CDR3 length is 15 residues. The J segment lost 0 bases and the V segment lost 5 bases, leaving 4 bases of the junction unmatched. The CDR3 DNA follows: TGTGCCAGCAGCCCCCTAGCGGGGCACCAAGAGACCCAGTACTTC. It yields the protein CASSPLAGHQETQYF.

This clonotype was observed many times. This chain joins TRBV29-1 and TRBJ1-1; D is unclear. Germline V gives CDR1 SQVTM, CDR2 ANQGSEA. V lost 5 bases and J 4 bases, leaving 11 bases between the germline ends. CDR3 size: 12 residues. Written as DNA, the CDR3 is TGCAGCGTTCGTACTACCGGCACTGAAGCTTTCTTT. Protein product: CSVRTTGTEAFF. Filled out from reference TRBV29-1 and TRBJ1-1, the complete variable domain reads SAVISQKPSRDICQRGTSLTIQCQVDSQVTMMFWYRQQPGQSLTLIATANQGSEATYESGFVIDKFPISRPNLTFSTLTVSNMSPEDSSIYLCSVRTTGTEAFFGQGTRLTVV.

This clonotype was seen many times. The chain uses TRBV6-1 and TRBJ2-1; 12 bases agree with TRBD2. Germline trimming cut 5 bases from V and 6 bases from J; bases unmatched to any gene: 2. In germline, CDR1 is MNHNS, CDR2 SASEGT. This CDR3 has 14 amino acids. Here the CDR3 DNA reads TGTGCCAGCAGTCGGACTAGCGGGATCAATGAGCAGTTCTTC. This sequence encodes CASSRTSGINEQFF.

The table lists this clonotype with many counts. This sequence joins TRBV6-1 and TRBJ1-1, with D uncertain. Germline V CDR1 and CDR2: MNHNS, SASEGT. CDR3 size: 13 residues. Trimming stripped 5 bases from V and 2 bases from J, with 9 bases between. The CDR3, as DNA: TGTGCCAGCAGTTATAGCGCAAACACTGAAGCTTTCTTT. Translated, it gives CASSYSANTEAFF.

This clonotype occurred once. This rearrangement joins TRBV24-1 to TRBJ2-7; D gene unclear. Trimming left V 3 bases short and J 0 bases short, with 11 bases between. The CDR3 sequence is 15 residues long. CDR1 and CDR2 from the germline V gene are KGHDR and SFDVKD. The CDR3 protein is CATSDPSKSSYEQYF. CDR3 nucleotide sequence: TGTGCCACCAGTGATCCTTCAAAGAGCTCCTACGAGCAGTACTTC.